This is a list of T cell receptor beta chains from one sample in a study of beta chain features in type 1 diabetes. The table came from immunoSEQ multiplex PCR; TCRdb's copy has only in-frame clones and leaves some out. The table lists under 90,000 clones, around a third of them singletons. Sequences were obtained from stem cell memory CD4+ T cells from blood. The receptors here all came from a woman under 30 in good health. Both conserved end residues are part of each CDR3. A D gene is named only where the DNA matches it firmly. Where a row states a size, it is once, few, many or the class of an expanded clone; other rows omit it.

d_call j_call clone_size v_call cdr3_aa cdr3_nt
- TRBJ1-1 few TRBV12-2 CASRSVGDEAFF TGTGCAAGTCGCTCGGTAGGGGATGAAGCTTTCTTT
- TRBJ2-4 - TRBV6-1 CASSEARGTKNIQYF TGTGCCAGCAGTGAAGCTCGGGGAACCAAAAACATTCAGTACTTC
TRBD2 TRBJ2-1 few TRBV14 CASSQAGLAGGNNEQFF TGTGCCAGCAGCCAAGCTGGTCTAGCGGGAGGAAACAATGAGCAGTTCTTC
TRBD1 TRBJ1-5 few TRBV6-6 CASSSTGGQPQHF TGTGCCAGCAGTTCCACAGGGGGGCAGCCCCAGCATTTT
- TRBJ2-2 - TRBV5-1 CASSLSRLGGTGELFF TGCGCCAGCAGCTTAAGCAGATTGGGAGGTACCGGGGAGCTGTTTTTT
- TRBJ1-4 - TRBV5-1 CASSLGTVNEKLFF TGCGCCAGCAGCTTGGGGACAGTTAATGAAAAACTGTTTTTT
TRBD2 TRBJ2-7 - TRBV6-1 CASESPSGSYEQYF TGTGCCAGCGAGTCCCCTAGCGGCTCCTACGAGCAGTACTTC
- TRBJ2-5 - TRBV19 CASSILEGFQETQYF TGTGCCAGTAGTATTCTGGAGGGATTCCAAGAGACCCAGTACTTC
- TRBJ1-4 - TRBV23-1 CASSQSIEVPSGLEKLFF TGCGCCAGCAGTCAATCGATTGAAGTCCCTAGTGGTCTTGAAAAACTGTTTTTT
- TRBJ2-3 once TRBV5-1 CASSFSGGAADTQYF TGCGCCAGCAGCTTCTCTGGGGGGGCGGCAGATACGCAGTATTTT
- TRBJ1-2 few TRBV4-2 CASSLATEQAYGYTF TGTGCCAGCAGCCTGGCTACAGAACAGGCATATGGCTACACCTTC
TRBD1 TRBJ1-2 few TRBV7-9 CASSTGTGRHGYTF TGTGCCAGCAGCACCGGGACAGGGAGGCACGGCTACACCTTC
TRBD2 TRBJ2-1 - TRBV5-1 CASSLANGGGASNEQFF TGCGCCAGCAGCTTGGCGAACGGCGGGGGGGCTAGCAATGAGCAGTTCTTC
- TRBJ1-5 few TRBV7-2 CASSPQVTGHYYQPQHF TGTGCCAGCAGCCCCCAGGTTACGGGACACTACTATCAGCCCCAGCATTTT
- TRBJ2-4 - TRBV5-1 CASSVGAARENIQYF TGCGCCAGCAGCGTTGGGGCCGCTAGGGAAAACATTCAGTACTTC
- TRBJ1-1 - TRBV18 CASSPTRGLNTEAFF TGTGCCAGCTCACCGACCAGGGGCTTGAACACTGAAGCTTTCTTT
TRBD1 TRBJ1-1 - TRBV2 CASSERTGGGTEAFF TGTGCCAGCAGTGAGCGGACAGGGGGAGGGACTGAAGCTTTCTTT
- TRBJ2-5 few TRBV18 CASSPTGQTKETQYF TGTGCCAGCTCACCGACGGGACAAACGAAAGAGACCCAGTACTTC
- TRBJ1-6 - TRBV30 CAWRRGQENSPLHF TGTGCCTGGAGGCGAGGACAAGAGAATTCACCCCTCCACTTT
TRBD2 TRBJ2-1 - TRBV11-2 CASSLALGGRLADYNEQFF TGTGCCAGCAGCTTAGCCCTGGGGGGGAGACTAGCAGACTACAATGAGCAGTTCTTC
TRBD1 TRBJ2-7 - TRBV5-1 CASSRDSLSTLYEQYF TGCGCCAGCAGTAGGGACAGCCTCAGTACCCTCTACGAGCAGTACTTC
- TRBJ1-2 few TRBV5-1 CASSLDSGSGGYTF TGCGCCAGCAGCTTGGATTCGGGGAGCGGTGGCTACACCTTC
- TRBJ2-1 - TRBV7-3 CASSFGQGGYNEQFF TGTGCCAGCAGCTTTGGGCAGGGGGGATACAATGAGCAGTTCTTC
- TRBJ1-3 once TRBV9 CASSEQGSGNTIYF TGTGCCAGCAGCGAACAGGGCTCTGGAAACACCATATATTTT
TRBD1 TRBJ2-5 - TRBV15 CATSSPRGQGRETQYF TGTGCCACCAGCAGCCCCCGGGGACAGGGAAGAGAGACCCAGTACTTC
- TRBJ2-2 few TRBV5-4 CASSPPTGLYTGELFF TGTGCCAGCAGCCCTCCTACAGGTCTCTACACCGGGGAGCTGTTTTTT
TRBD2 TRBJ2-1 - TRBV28 CASSNPGLAGALNEQFF TGTGCCAGCAGTAATCCGGGACTAGCGGGGGCATTAAATGAGCAGTTCTTC
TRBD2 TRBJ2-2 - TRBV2 CASSEEGLAGSGELFF TGTGCCAGCAGTGAAGAGGGACTAGCGGGTTCCGGGGAGCTGTTTTTT
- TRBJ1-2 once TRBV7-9 CASSTTGLAYGYTF TGTGCCAGCAGTACTACAGGGCTTGCCTATGGCTACACCTTC
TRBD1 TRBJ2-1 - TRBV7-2 CASSLVGQGGFF TGTGCCAGCAGCTTAGTTGGACAGGGCGGGTTCTTC
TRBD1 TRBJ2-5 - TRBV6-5 CASSGQGLETQYF TGTGCCAGCAGTGGACAGGGGTTAGAGACCCAGTACTTC
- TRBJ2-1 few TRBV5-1 CASSSNYEQFF TGCGCCAGCAGCTCAAATTATGAGCAGTTCTTC
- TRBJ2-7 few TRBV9 CASSVDGQGGDEQYF TGTGCCAGCAGCGTAGATGGGCAGGGAGGCGACGAGCAGTACTTC
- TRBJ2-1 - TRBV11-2 CASSLESFGRQFF TGTGCCAGCAGCTTAGAAAGCTTTGGGCGGCAGTTCTTC
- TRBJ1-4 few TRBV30 CAWAGPLREKLFF TGTGCCTGGGCCGGTCCTCTCCGGGAAAAACTGTTTTTT
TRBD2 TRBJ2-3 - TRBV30 CAWSVRAGAGGVGDTQYF TGTGCCTGGAGTGTAAGAGCTGGCGCGGGAGGTGTTGGAGATACGCAGTATTTT
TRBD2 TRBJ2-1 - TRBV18 CASSPPSGRANEQFF TGTGCCAGCTCCCCCCCGAGCGGGAGGGCTAATGAGCAGTTCTTC
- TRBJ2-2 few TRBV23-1 CASSQSSGGLIGELFF TGCGCCAGCAGTCAATCCTCGGGGGGCCTAATCGGGGAGCTGTTTTTT
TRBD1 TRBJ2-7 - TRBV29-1 CSARTGQSSYEQYF TGCAGCGCCAGGACGGGACAGAGCTCCTACGAGCAGTACTTC
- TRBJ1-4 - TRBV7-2 CASSLGGANEKLFF TGTGCCAGCAGCTTAGGAGGAGCTAATGAAAAACTGTTTTTT
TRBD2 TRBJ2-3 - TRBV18 CASSPLARERTDTQYF TGTGCCAGCTCACCATTGGCGCGGGAGCGGACAGATACGCAGTATTTT
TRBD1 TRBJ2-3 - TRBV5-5 CASRPPGQGTDTQYF TGTGCCAGCAGACCACCGGGACAGGGAACAGATACGCAGTATTTT
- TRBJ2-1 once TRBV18 CASSLPGDNEQFF TGTGCCAGCTCGCTCCCGGGAGACAATGAGCAGTTCTTC
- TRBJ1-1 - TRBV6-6 CASDSQLEAFF TGTGCCAGCGATAGCCAGCTTGAAGCTTTCTTT
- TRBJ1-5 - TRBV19 CASSIGRSRGNQPQHF TGTGCCAGTAGTATCGGGAGGAGTCGAGGCAATCAGCCCCAGCATTTT
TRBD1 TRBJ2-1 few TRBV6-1 CASRGTAYNEQFF TGTGCCAGCAGAGGGACAGCCTACAATGAGCAGTTCTTC
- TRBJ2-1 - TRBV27 CASSPPREQFF TGTGCCAGCAGTCCCCCGAGGGAGCAGTTCTTC
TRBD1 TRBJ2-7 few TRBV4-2 CASSPDRGSYEQYF TGTGCCAGCAGCCCAGACAGGGGCTCCTACGAGCAGTACTTC
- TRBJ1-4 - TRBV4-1 CASSQDPSGKLFF TGCGCCAGCAGCCAAGACCCTTCAGGGAAACTGTTTTTT
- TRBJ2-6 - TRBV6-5 CASIGAHSGANVLTF TGTGCCAGCATTGGGGCCCACTCTGGGGCCAACGTCCTGACTTTC
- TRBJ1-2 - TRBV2 CASIPRNYGYTF TGTGCCAGCATTCCTAGGAACTATGGCTACACCTTC
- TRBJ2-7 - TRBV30 CAWRSSHSDYEQYF TGTGCCTGGAGAAGCAGCCATTCGGACTACGAGCAGTACTTC
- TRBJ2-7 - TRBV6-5 CASSLIGDRHEQYF TGTGCCAGCAGTTTAATAGGGGATCGCCACGAGCAGTACTTC
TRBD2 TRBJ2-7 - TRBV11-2 CASSPGTSGPYEQYF TGTGCCAGCAGCCCCGGGACTAGCGGCCCCTACGAGCAGTACTTC
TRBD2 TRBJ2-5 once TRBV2 CASSERGLAVQETQYF TGTGCCAGCAGTGAGAGGGGACTAGCGGTACAAGAGACCCAGTACTTC